Listed here is a single TCR beta chain. The data originate from a study of blood T cell repertoires in COVID-19. For the study at large: The United States, Italy and Spain supplied acute and convalescent COVID-19 samples.

V shed 6 bases and J 7 bases; nucleotides not matched to a gene: 6. The CDR3 extends over 13 amino acids. Germline lookup yields CDR1 LNHDA and CDR2 SQIVND (reference sequence). Participant age was roughly 18 to 100 years, and participants resided in about 25 US areas. Membership in each cohort depended on participant-reported clinical history. Authors' processing steps: Amplification of reference gene primers was used by the study to estimate nucleated cell counts. Measured with immunoSEQ multiplex PCR; TCRdb has only the in-frame clones, and not every one. V and J calls and clone size are copied from that table; D and trimming were computed from the DNA. Of almost 250,000 clones listed, over 75% are singletons.

The gene calls are TRBV19 and TRBJ1-5; TRBD1 matches at 7 bases. The receptor's source is a woman aged 45-65 years with acute COVID-19. The sequenced sample consisted of PBMCs or T cells enriched from blood (not recorded which). For the CDR3, the DNA is TGTGCCAGTAGGACAGGGTTCGGACAGCCCCAGCATTTT. This sequence encodes CASRTGFGQPQHF.